This record looks at one TCR delta chain sequence and its context. A much more abundant neighbour one base away suggests this may be a read error. The same CDR3 arises from other DNA sequences in this sample as well. This sample was included in a study of gamma-delta chains in newborns, infants, children. Across the whole study: Microbial exposure reportedly drives polyclonal innate γδ T cell expansion after birth.

TCRdb re-analyzed the reads via CATT. The data show 6,000 or so delta-chain clones, with more than 1.5% seen just once and approximately 13% held by the top ten. Germline CDR1 is GEAIGNYY and CDR2 is EKD. The CDR3 consists of 20 residues. The chain uses TRDV2 and TRDJ3; 13 nucleotides match TRDD3. The sequencing sample was made of blood. The clonotype was recovered from a child who was a newborn, infant or young child, either healthy, febrile or measles-vaccinated (not recorded which). CDR3 DNA: TGTGCCTGTGACACCGTACTGGGGGATACGCGGTCCTGGGACACCAGACAGATGTTTTTC. Its protein is CACDTVLGDTRSWDTRQMFF.